This T cell receptor (beta chain) stems from a study of beta chain features in type 1 diabetes. The sequenced template was cDNA made from the entire isolated RNA. Clones were sequenced by immunoSEQ multiplex PCR, and TCRdb holds only the in-frame ones, with some missing. The data show approximately 600,000 clones, 9.5% to 15% seen once. The CDR3 consists of 14 residues. Germline CDR1 SGHRS, CDR2 YFSETQ. The V end lost 2 bases, the J end lost 6 bases, and 12 bases lay between the germline ends. Study results and caveats: Across all four CD4+ subsets, people with type 1 diabetes showed modestly shorter TCRB CDR3s. The study found that naive, central memory and Treg TCRB repertoires appeared more similar in patients than in healthy donors. Possible PCR preference for shorter templates applied equally to patients and controls.

For this clone: Its matching antigen is unknown.

The sample consisted of naive CD4+ T cells from blood. This chain uses TRBV5-1 with TRBJ1-5; D ambiguous. The receptor comes from a young man with type 1 diabetes. CDR3 nucleotide sequence: TGCGCCAGCAGCTTACTAGGGCTCAGTCAGCCCCAGCATTTT. Its translation is CASSLLGLSQPQHF. The full variable domain, with the rest looked up from reference TRBV5-1 and TRBJ1-5, is KAGVTQTPRYLIKTRGQQVTLSCSPISGHRSVSWYQQTPGQGLQFLFEYFSETQRNKGNFPGRFSGRQFSNSRSEMNVSTLELGDSALYLCASSLLGLSQPQHFGDGTRLSIL.